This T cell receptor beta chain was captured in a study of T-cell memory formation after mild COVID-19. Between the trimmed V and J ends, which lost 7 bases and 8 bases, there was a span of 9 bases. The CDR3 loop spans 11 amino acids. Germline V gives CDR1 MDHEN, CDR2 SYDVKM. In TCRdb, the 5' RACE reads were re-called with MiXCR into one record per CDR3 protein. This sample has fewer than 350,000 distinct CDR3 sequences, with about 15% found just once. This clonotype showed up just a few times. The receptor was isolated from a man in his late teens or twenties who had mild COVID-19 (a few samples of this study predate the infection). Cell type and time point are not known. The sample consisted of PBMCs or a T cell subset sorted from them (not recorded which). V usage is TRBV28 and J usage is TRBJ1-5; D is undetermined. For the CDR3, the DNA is TGTGCCAGCACCAACTGGGAGCCCCAGCATTTT. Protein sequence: CASTNWEPQHF.